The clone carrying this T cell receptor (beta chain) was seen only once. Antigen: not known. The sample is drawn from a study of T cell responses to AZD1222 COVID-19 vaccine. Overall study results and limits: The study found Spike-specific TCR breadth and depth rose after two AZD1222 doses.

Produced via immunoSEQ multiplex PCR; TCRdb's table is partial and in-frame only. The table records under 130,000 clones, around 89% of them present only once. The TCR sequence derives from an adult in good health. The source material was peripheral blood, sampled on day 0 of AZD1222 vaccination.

The DNA for the CDR3 is TGTGCCAGCAGTTACGCCGTCGCAACTAATGAAAAACTGTTTTTT. Protein product: CASSYAVATNEKLFF. V and J are TRBV6-5 and TRBJ1-4, with no clear D. The CDR3 is 15 residues long. The germline gives CDR1 MNHEY, CDR2 SVGAGI. Trimming removed 2 bases from V and 0 bases from J, with 7 bases in between.